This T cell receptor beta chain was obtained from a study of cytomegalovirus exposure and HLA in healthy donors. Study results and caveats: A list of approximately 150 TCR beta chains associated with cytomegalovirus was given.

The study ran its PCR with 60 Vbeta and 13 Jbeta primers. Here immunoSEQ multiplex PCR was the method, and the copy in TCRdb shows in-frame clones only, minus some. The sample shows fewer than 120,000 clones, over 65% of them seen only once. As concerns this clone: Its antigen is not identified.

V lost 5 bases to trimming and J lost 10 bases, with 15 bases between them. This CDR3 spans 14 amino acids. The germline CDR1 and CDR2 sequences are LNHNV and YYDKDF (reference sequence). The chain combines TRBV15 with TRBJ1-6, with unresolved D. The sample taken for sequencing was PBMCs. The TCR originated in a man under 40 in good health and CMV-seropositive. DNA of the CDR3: TGTGCCACCAGCCCGACGAGGGAGGGCTCACCCCTCCACTTT. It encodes CATSPTREGSPLHF. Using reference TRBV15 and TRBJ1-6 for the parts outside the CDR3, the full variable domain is DAMVIQNPRYQVTQFGKPVTLSCSQTLNHNVMYWYQQKSSQAPKLLFHYYDKDFNNEADTPDNFQSRRPNTSFCFLDIRSPGLGDTAMYLCATSPTREGSPLHFGNGTRLTVT.